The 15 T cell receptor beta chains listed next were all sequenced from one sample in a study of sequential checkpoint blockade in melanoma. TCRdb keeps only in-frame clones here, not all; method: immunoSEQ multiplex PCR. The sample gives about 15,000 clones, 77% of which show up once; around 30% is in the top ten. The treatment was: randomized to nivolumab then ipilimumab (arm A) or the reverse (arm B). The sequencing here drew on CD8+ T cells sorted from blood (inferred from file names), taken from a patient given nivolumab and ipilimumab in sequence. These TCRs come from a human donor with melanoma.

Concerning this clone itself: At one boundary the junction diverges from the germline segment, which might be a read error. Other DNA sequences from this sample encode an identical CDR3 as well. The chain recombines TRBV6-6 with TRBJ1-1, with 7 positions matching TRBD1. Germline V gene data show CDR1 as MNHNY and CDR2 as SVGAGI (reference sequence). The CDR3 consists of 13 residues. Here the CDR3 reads CASNPQGTTEAFF. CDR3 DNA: TGTGCCAGCAACCCACAGGGGACCACCGAAGCGTTCTTT.

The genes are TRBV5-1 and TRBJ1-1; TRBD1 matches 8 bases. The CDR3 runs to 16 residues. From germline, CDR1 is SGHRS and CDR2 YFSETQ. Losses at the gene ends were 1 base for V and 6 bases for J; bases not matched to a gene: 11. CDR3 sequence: CASSLPITGGRAEAFF. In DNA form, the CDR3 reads TGCGCCAGCAGCTTGCCAATAACAGGGGGTAGGGCTGAAGCTTTCTTT. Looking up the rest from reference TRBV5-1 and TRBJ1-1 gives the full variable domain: KAGVTQTPRYLIKTRGQQVTLSCSPISGHRSVSWYQQTPGQGLQFLFEYFSETQRNKGNFPGRFSGRQFSNSRSEMNVSTLELGDSALYLCASSLPITGGRAEAFFGQGTRLTVV.

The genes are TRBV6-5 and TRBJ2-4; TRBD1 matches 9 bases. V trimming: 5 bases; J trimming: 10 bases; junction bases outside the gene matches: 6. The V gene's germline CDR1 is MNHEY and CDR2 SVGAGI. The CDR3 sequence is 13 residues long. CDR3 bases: TGTGCCAGCAGTCTGGGACAGGGAGGAATTCAGTACTTC. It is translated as CASSLGQGGIQYF.

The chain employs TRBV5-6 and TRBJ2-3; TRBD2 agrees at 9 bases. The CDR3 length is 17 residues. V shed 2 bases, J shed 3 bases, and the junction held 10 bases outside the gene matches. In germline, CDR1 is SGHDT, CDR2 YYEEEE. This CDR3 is CASSFFEGLAMTDTQYF. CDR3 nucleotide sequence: TGTGCCAGCAGCTTTTTCGAGGGACTAGCAATGACAGATACGCAGTATTTT. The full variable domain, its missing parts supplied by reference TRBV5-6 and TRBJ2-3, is DAGVTQSPTHLIKTRGQQVTLRCSPKSGHDTVSWYQQALGQGPQFIFQYYEEEERQRGNFPDRFSGHQFPNYSSELNVNALLLGDSALYLCASSFFEGLAMTDTQYFGPGTRLTVL.

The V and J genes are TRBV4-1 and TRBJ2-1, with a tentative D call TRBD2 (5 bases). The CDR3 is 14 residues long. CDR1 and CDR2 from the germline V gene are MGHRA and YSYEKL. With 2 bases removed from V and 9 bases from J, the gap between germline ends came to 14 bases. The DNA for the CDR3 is TGCGCCAGCAGCCAAATGGCGGGTGGTAGTGAGCAGTTCTTC. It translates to CASSQMAGGSEQFF.

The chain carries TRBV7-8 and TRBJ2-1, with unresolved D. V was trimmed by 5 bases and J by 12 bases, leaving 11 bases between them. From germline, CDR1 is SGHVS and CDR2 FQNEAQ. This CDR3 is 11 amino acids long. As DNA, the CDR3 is TGTGCCAGCAGCACGCGGTGGGTGCAGTTCTTC. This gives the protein CASSTRWVQFF.

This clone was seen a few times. The CDR3 reads CASSPSLAGAYEQYF. The CDR3 bases are TGTGCCAGCAGCCCCTCCCTAGCGGGAGCGTACGAGCAGTACTTC. This chain uses TRBV27 with TRBJ2-7; 10 bases are a match to TRBD2. V lost 6 bases to trimming and J lost 4 bases; unmatched junction nucleotides: 9. The CDR3 length is 15 residues. Germline V gene lookup returns CDR1 MNHEY and CDR2 SMNVEV (reference sequence).

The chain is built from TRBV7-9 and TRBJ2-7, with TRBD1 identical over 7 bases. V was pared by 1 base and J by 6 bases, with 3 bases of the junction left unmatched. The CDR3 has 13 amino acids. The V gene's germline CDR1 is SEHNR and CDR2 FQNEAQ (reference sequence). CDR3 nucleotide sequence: TGTGCCAGCAGCTTAGGACAGGGCCGCGAGCAGTACTTC. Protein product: CASSLGQGREQYF.

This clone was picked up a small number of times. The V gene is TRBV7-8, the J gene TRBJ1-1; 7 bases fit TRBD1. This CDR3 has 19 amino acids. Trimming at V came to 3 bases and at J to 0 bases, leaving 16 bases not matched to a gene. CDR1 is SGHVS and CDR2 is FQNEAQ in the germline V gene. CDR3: CASSLLAQGVNVMNTEAFF. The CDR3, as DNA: TGTGCCAGCAGCTTGTTGGCCCAGGGGGTCAATGTCATGAACACTGAAGCTTTCTTT.

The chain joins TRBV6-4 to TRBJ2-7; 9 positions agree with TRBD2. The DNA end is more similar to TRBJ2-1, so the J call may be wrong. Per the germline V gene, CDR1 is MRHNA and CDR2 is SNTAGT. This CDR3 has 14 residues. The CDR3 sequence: CASSDRSGGNEQFF. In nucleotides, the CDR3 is TGTGCCAGCAGTGACAGGAGCGGGGGGAATGAGCAGTTCTTC.

The CDR3 here is CASSQVGTGPQETQYF. Here the CDR3 DNA reads TGCGCCAGCAGCCAAGTCGGGACAGGTCCCCAAGAGACCCAGTACTTC. The V and J genes are TRBV4-1 and TRBJ2-5, with 8 bases identical to TRBD1. Per germline, CDR1 MGHRA and CDR2 YSYEKL. V was pared by 1 base and J by 1 base, with 5 bases of the junction left unmatched. CDR3 length: 16 amino acids.

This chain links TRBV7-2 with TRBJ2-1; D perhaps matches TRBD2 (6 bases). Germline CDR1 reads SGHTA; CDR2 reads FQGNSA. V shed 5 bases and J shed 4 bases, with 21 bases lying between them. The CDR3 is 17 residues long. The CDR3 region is CASSAGLMLNPYNEQFF. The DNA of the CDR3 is TGTGCCAGCAGCGCGGGACTCATGCTAAACCCTTACAATGAGCAGTTCTTC.

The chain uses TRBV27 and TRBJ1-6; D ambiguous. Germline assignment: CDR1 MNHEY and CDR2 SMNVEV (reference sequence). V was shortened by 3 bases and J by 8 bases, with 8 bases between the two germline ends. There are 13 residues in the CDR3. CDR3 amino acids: CASSLGPYSPLHF. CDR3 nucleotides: TGTGCCAGCAGTTTGGGCCCGTATTCACCCCTCCACTTT.

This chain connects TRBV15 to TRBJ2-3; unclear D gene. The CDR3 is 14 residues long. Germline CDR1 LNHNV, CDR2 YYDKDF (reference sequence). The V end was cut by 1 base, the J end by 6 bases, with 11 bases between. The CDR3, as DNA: TGTGCCACCAGCAGAGCGGAAGCAGGCGATACGCAGTATTTT. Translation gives CATSRAEAGDTQYF.

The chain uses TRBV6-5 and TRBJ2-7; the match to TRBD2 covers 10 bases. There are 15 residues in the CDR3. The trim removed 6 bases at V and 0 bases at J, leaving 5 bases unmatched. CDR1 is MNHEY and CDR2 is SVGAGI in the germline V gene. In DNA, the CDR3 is TGTGCCAGCAGCACCAGCGGGGGGGCCTCCTACGAGCAGTACTTC. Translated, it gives CASSTSGGASYEQYF.